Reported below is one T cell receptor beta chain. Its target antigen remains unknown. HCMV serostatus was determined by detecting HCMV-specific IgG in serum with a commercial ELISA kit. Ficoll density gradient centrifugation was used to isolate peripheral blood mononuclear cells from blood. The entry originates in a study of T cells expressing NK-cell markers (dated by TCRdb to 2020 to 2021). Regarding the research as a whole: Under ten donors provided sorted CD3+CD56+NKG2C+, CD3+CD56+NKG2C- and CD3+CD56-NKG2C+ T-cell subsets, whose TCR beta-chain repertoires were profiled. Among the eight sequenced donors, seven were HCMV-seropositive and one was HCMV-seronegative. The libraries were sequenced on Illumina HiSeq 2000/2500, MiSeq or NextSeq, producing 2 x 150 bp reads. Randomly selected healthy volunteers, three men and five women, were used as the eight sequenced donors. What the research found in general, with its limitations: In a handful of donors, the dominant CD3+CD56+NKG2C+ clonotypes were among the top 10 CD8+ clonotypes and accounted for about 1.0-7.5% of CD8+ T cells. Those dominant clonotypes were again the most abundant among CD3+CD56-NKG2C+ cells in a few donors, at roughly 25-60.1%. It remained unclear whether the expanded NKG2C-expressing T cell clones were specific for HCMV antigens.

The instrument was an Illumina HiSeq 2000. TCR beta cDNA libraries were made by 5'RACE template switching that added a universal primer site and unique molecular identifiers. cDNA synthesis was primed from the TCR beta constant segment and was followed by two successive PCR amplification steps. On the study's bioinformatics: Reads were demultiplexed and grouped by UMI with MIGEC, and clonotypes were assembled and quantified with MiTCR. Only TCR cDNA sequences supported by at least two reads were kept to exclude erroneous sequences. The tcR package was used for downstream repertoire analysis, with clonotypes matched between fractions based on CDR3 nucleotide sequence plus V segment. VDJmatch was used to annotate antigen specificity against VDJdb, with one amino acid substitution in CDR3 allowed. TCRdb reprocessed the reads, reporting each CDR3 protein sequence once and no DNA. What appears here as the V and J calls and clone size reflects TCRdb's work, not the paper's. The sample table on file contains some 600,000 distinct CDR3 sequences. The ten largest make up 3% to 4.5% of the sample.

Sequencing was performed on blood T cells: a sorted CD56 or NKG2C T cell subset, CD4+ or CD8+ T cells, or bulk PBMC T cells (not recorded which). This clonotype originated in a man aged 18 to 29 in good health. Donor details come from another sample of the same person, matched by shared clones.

The CDR3 reads CSVELYDEQYF. Recombination joined TRBV29-1 with TRBJ2-7. From the cysteine through the phenylalanine, the CDR3 covers 11 amino acids. DNA was not recorded. The germline V gene yields SQVTM for CDR1 and ANQGSEA for CDR2.